These 21 T cell receptor beta chains came from one sample sequenced in a study of T cells after yellow fever vaccination. Each CDR3 protein gets one entry after TCRdb re-called the 5' RACE reads with MiXCR. The sample has 230,000 or so distinct CDR3 sequences, around 6.7% seen once. This sample comprised CD4+ T cells sorted from PBMCs, obtained on the day of the yellow fever booster vaccination. The receptor source for this set is a man aged 25 to 40 who received the YFV17D yellow fever vaccine.

In this sample, this clonotype turned up a few times. The chain employs TRBV7-2 and TRBJ2-7; TRBD1 is a possible D gene (6 bases). This CDR3 spans 14 amino acids. V shed 3 bases and J shed 5 bases, with 14 bases lying between them. The germline V gene encodes CDR1 SGHTA and CDR2 FQGNSA. CDR3 sequence (DNA): TGTGCCAGCAGCTTCCCCGGGACACTCGACGAGCAGTACTTC. Translating it yields CASSFPGTLDEQYF.

In its sample, this clonotype was seen a few times. The genes are TRBV7-2 and TRBJ2-7; perhaps TRBD1 as D (6 bases). The germline gives CDR1 SGHTA, CDR2 FQGNSA. V was shortened by 0 bases and J by 3 bases, with 9 bases between the two germline ends. The CDR3 contains 14 residues. The CDR3 nucleotides are TGTGCCAGCAGCTTAGCCCGAGGGGGCTACGAGCAGTACTTC. Translating it yields CASSLARGGYEQYF.

The table lists this clonotype with many counts. The chain links TRBV28 to TRBJ1-1; D might be TRBD1 (6 bases). The CDR3 consists of 14 residues. From germline, CDR1 is MDHEN and CDR2 SYDVKM. V was pared by 7 bases and J by 5 bases, with 17 bases between. The CDR3 sequence: CASTLTQGRTEAFF. The CDR3 DNA is TGTGCCAGCACCCTAACACAGGGACGGACTGAAGCTTTCTTT.

In this sample, this clonotype turned up a few times. The rearrangement uses TRBV20-1 and TRBJ2-7, with 10 bases lining up with TRBD1. The V gene's germline CDR1 is DFQATT and CDR2 SNEGSKA (reference sequence). There are 15 residues in the CDR3. V was pared by 7 bases and J by 7 bases, with 16 bases of the junction left unmatched. CDR3 loop: CSVEDRGRSPGEQYF. The CDR3 DNA sequence: TGCAGTGTCGAAGACAGGGGGCGATCCCCGGGGGAGCAGTACTTC.

This clonotype was detected a few times. This sequence joins TRBV10-3 and TRBJ1-3; D remains unclear. The CDR3 is 15 amino acids. From germline, CDR1 is ENHRY and CDR2 SYGVKD. V was clipped by 4 bases and J by 4 bases, with 14 bases between them. CDR3 loop: CAISAAGSSGNTIYF. CDR3 coding DNA: TGTGCCATCAGTGCCGCGGGATCCAGCGGAAACACCATATATTTT.

This clonotype was detected a few times. CDR3 region: CASSLRSGENYEQYF. The CDR3 DNA follows: TGTGCCAGCAGCTTACGTTCGGGAGAAAACTACGAGCAGTACTTC. The chain carries TRBV7-2 and TRBJ2-7; a possible D gene is TRBD2 (6 bases). The CDR3 extends over 15 amino acids. Germline assignment: CDR1 SGHTA and CDR2 FQGNSA. V was pared by 2 bases and J by 3 bases, with 14 bases between.

This clonotype showed up many times. The V gene is TRBV6-2 or TRBV6-3, the J gene TRBJ2-6; D uncertain. Trimming took 5 bases from V and 2 from J, leaving 16 bases between them. The CDR3 runs to 17 residues. Germline lookup yields CDR1 MNHEY and CDR2 SVGEGT. Here the CDR3 DNA reads TGTGCCAGCAGTGAGGACCCATCGGCGGCTGGGGCCAACGTCCTGACTTTC. It is translated as CASSEDPSAAGANVLTF.

The CDR3, as DNA: TGCAGTGCTAGAGATAAGCGGGGGTCTGGTGAAGCTTTCTTT. This encodes CSARDKRGSGEAFF. V and J are TRBV20-1 and TRBJ1-1; D is perhaps TRBD1 (5 bases). Trimming took off 0 bases at V and 7 bases at J, with 15 bases between the two ends. CDR1 is DFQATT, CDR2 SNEGSKA, per germline (reference sequence). The CDR3 extends over 14 amino acids.

This clonotype was counted between two and nine times. This chain uses TRBV6-5 with TRBJ2-3; D is ambiguous. V was shortened by 0 bases and J by 1 base, with 8 bases between the two germline ends. Looked up from germline, CDR1 is MNHEY and CDR2 is SVGAGI. The CDR3 runs 15 residues. CDR3 protein: CASSYSYRGTDTQYF. The CDR3 DNA reads as TGTGCCAGCAGTTACTCGTATCGGGGCACAGATACGCAGTATTTT.

There are many counts of this clonotype. The CDR3 reads CASSASSDTQYF. The CDR3 DNA sequence: TGTGCCAGCAGTGCCTCCTCAGATACGCAGTATTTT. The chain joins TRBV7-2 to TRBJ2-3; D gene ambiguous. The CDR3 has 12 amino acids. In germline, CDR1 is SGHTA, CDR2 FQGNSA. V lost 6 bases and J lost 4, with 8 bases in between.

The chain uses TRBV14 and TRBJ2-2; 8 bases align to TRBD2. The CDR3 totals 16 residues. The V and J ends lost 0 bases and 5 bases, in that order; junction bases with no gene match: 5. CDR1 and CDR2 from the germline V gene are SGHDN and FVKESK. CDR3 residues: CASSQEAGVGTGELFF. CDR3 nucleotide sequence: TGTGCCAGCAGCCAAGAAGCGGGAGTAGGGACCGGGGAGCTGTTTTTT.

As regards this clonotype: A read error may produce the germline difference seen at one junction end. This chain uses TRBV2 with TRBJ2-7; 12 bases line up with TRBD2. Germline values: CDR1 SNHLY, CDR2 FYNNEI. CDR3 length equals 16 residues. In DNA form, the CDR3 reads TGTGCCTGCAGCGAAACCCTAGCGGGAGGGCTCTACGAGCAGTACTTC. Translating gives CACSETLAGGLYEQYF.

The J gene is TRBJ2-1, the V gene TRBV9, with D possibly being TRBD2 (6 bases). CDR1 SGDLS and CDR2 YYNGEE come from the germline V gene. The CDR3 spans 15 residues. Deletions cut 4 bases from V and 0 bases from J, with 11 bases between. The CDR3 DNA sequence: TGTGCCAGCAGCTCGGACGGGAGCTCCTACAATGAGCAGTTCTTC. Amino acid sequence: CASSSDGSSYNEQFF. Full variable domain (rest looked up from reference TRBV9 and TRBJ2-1): DSGVTQTPKHLITATGQRVTLRCSPRSGDLSVYWYQQSLDQGLQFLIQYYNGEERAKGNILERFSAQQFPDLHSELNLSSLELGDSALYFCASSSDGSSYNEQFFGPGTRLTVL.

V usage is TRBV5-1 and J usage is TRBJ2-2, with TRBD2 matching 8 bases. CDR3 length: 15 amino acids. Germline CDR1 and CDR2: SGHRS and YFSETQ. The V segment lost 3 bases and the J segment 6 bases; nucleotides outside the gene matches: 7. CDR3 sequence reads: CASSYRAGVAGELFF. Here the CDR3 DNA reads TGCGCCAGCAGCTACCGAGCGGGAGTGGCCGGGGAGCTGTTTTTT.

This clonotype was recorded at least ten times. The gene calls are TRBV3-1 and TRBJ2-7; 7 bases are shared with TRBD2. The CDR3 consists of 14 residues. The V gene end was trimmed by 2 bases and the J gene end by 6 bases; junction bases not matched to a gene: 7. Germline CDR1 reads LGHDT; CDR2 reads YNNKEL (reference sequence). CDR3 residues: CASSQSLASGEQYF. Here the CDR3 DNA reads TGTGCCAGCAGCCAAAGCTTGGCTAGCGGCGAGCAGTACTTC.

This clonotype was recorded many times. CDR3 bases: TGTGCCAGCAGCCCGGAAGGACAGGGGGCGCTTGGCTACACCTTC. It specifies CASSPEGQGALGYTF. This chain joins TRBV7-8 and TRBJ1-2, with 11 nucleotides matching TRBD1. This CDR3 region has 15 residues. J was trimmed by 7 bases and V by 5 bases; bases with no gene match: 9. The germline gives CDR1 SGHVS, CDR2 FQNEAQ.

In this sample, this clonotype turned up a few times. The CDR3 loop reads CSGRHPNYGYTF. The CDR3 nucleotides are TGCAGCGGGAGACACCCGAACTATGGCTACACCTTC. The chain carries TRBV29-1 and TRBJ1-2; D gene uncertain. Trimming pared 7 bases from V and 2 bases from J, leaving 11 bases between. Germline CDR1 SQVTM, CDR2 ANQGSEA. The CDR3 length is 12 residues. Combining the CDR3 with reference TRBV29-1 and TRBJ1-2 gives the whole variable domain SAVISQKPSRDICQRGTSLTIQCQVDSQVTMMFWYRQQPGQSLTLIATANQGSEATYESGFVIDKFPISRPNLTFSTLTVSNMSPEDSSIYLCSGRHPNYGYTFGSGTRLTVV.

The chain has TRBV10-3 and TRBJ2-7, with 11 bases fitting TRBD1. In germline, CDR1 is ENHRY, CDR2 SYGVKD. The CDR3 has 13 amino acids. V shed 8 bases and J 12 bases; nucleotides not matched to a gene: 12. The CDR3 spells CAIAGQGDPIPYF. The CDR3 coding sequence is TGTGCCATCGCGGGACAGGGGGACCCCATACCGTACTTC.

The table lists this clonotype with many counts. The CDR3 here is CASSYKQGQRFYGYTF. The CDR3 DNA follows: TGTGCCAGCAGCTATAAACAGGGACAGAGGTTTTATGGCTACACCTTC. The chain has TRBV12-3 or TRBV12-4 and TRBJ1-2; 7 bases match TRBD1. J gave up 5 bases and V 6 bases, and 15 bases lay outside the gene matches. The CDR3 extends over 16 amino acids.

This clonotype was observed many times. This chain's CDR3 is CSAPDGVAGRSISTDTQYF. Written as DNA, the CDR3 is TGCAGTGCTCCTGACGGGGTAGCGGGAAGATCAATAAGCACAGATACGCAGTATTTT. The chain uses TRBV20-1 and TRBJ2-3; TRBD2 matches 8 bases. The junction had 19 bases not matched to a gene; V was cut back by 5 bases and J by 0 bases. Germline loops: CDR1 DFQATT, CDR2 SNEGSKA (reference sequence). This CDR3 is built from 19 residues.

This clonotype was counted only a few times. CDR3 region: CSARDLTSGSIYNEQFF. The DNA of the CDR3 is TGCAGTGCTAGAGATTTAACTAGCGGGAGTATATACAATGAGCAGTTCTTC. V gene TRBV20-1 combines with J gene TRBJ2-1; 11 bases are shared with TRBD2. The CDR3 spans 17 residues. With V trimmed by 0 bases and J by 4 bases, 8 bases remained unmatched. Germline assignment: CDR1 DFQATT and CDR2 SNEGSKA (reference sequence).